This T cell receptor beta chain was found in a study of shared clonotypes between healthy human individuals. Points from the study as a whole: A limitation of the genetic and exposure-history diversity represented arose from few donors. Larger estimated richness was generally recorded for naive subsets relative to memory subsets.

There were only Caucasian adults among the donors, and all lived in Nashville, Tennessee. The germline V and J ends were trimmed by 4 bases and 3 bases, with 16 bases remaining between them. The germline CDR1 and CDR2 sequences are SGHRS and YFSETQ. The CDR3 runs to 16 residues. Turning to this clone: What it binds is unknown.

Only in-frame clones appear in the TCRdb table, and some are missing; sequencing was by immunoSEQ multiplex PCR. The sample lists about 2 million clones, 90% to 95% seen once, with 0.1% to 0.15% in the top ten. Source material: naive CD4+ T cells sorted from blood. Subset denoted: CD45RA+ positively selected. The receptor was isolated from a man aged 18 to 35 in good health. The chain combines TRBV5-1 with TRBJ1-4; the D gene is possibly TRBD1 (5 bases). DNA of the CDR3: TGCGCCAGCAGCCCCAACGCGGGGCCGGCTAATGAAAAACTGTTTTTT. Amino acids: CASSPNAGPANEKLFF.